This T cell receptor (beta chain) appears in the sequencing data of a study of monozygotic twins with cystic fibrosis. Study observations and caveats: The repertoire was suggested to be naive-dominated, clonality median approximately 0.0093. Co-twins had the most similar V usage for 13 of 16 pairs, J for 8. Shared CDR3 numbers were not associated with age, concordance or severity. Monozygotic CF twin pairs shared significantly more nucleotide-identical clonotypes than unrelated CF individuals did.

The CDR3 is made up of 14 amino acids. In germline, CDR1 is LNHNV, CDR2 YYDKDF (reference sequence). Trimming stripped 0 bases from V and 7 bases from J, with 12 bases between. Libraries were prepared by immunoSEQ multiplex PCR; TCRdb keeps only in-frame clonotypes and omits some of them. The table includes roughly 35,000 clones, about 80% detected once. As to this clone: What it binds is not known.

The material sequenced was blood. This TCR was sampled from a girl aged 2-10 years with cystic fibrosis. The chain recombines TRBV15 with TRBJ1-1; D is perhaps TRBD1 (5 bases). The DNA for the CDR3 is TGTGCCACCAGCAGAGATGAACCAGGGATTGAAGCTTTCTTT. Residues: CATSRDEPGIEAFF.